The 24 T cell receptor beta chains below were found in one sample sequenced in a study of blood T cells in healthy people across ages. The authors ran a second PCR of about 7 to 11 cycles using a sample-barcoded 5' primer and a J-beta primer mix. MiXCR, applied by TCRdb to the 5' RACE reads, yields one record per CDR3 protein. Seen here are 1.8 million or so distinct CDR3 sequences, about two fifths observed once, and the top ten hold 20% to 25%. Sequencing input: blood. Receptors originate from a human donor in good health.

The V gene is TRBV3-1, the J gene TRBJ2-5; 10 bases agree with TRBD1. The length of the CDR3 is 16 residues. The junction had 9 bases not matched to a gene; V was cut back by 3 bases and J by 5 bases. Germline V gene sequence: CDR1 LGHDT, CDR2 YNNKEL (reference sequence). CDR3 DNA sequence: TGTGCCAGCAGCCATGCCGACAGGGGGCTTTGGGAGACCCAGTACTTC. Amino acid sequence: CASSHADRGLWETQYF.

The DNA of the CDR3 is TGCAGCGTTGAAGCCCGAACAGGGGGCAACATCTATGGCTACACCTTC. Amino acids: CSVEARTGGNIYGYTF. This chain joins TRBV29-1 and TRBJ1-2; 9 nucleotides line up with TRBD1. V lost 1 base and J lost 4; bases outside the gene matches: 10. The CDR3 extends over 16 amino acids. CDR1 is SQVTM and CDR2 is ANQGSEA in the germline V gene.

This rearrangement joins TRBV12-3 or TRBV12-4 to TRBJ2-7, with D perhaps TRBD2 (7 bases). The ends were cut back, 2 bases at V and 13 bases at J, with 15 bases in the middle. The CDR3 length is 12 residues. CDR3 in DNA: TGTGCCAGCAGTTTAACGGGGGGCCTCCTCTACTTC. Amino acid sequence: CASSLTGGLLYF.

The chain uses TRBV4-1 and TRBJ2-2; TRBD2 matches at 7 bases. CDR1 MGHRA and CDR2 YSYEKL come from the germline V gene. Trimming took 0 bases from V and 3 from J; bases not matched to a gene: 10. The length of the CDR3 is 18 residues. The CDR3: CASSQDIRTREDTGELFF. In nucleotides, the CDR3 is TGCGCCAGCAGCCAAGATATCCGGACTAGAGAGGACACCGGGGAGCTGTTTTTT.

The V and J genes are TRBV5-1 and TRBJ1-2; D remains ambiguous. The CDR3 is made up of 14 amino acids. Looked up from germline, CDR1 is SGHRS and CDR2 is YFSETQ. Deletions cut 2 bases from V and 6 bases from J, with 14 bases between. The CDR3 here is CASSLGGFEHGYTF. The CDR3 DNA sequence: TGCGCCAGCAGCTTAGGAGGGTTTGAACATGGCTACACCTTC.

This clonotype occurred a few times. This rearrangement joins TRBV29-1 to TRBJ2-1, with 10 positions matching TRBD2. The V and J ends lost 3 bases and 6 bases, in that order; junction bases with no gene match: 8. Germline-derived CDR1 and CDR2 are SQVTM and ANQGSEA. There are 15 residues in the CDR3. CDR3 bases: TGCAGCGTTGAGATAAGCGGGGGGGCTATCAATGAGCAGTTCTTC. Its translation: CSVEISGGAINEQFF.

This chain's CDR3 is CASSYGTGEQETQYF. DNA of the CDR3: TGCGCCAGCAGCTATGGGACAGGAGAACAAGAGACCCAGTACTTC. V usage is TRBV5-1 and J usage is TRBJ2-5; the match to TRBD1 covers 8 bases. The length of the CDR3 is 15 residues. With 3 bases clipped from V and 2 bases from J, the junction kept 6 bases outside the gene matches. Germline lookup yields CDR1 SGHRS and CDR2 YFSETQ. Based on the CDR3 plus reference TRBV5-1 and TRBJ2-5, the full variable domain is KAGVTQTPRYLIKTRGQQVTLSCSPISGHRSVSWYQQTPGQGLQFLFEYFSETQRNKGNFPGRFSGRQFSNSRSEMNVSTLELGDSALYLCASSYGTGEQETQYFGPGTRLLVL.

This clonotype was counted only a few times. The V call is TRBV12-5, the J call TRBJ2-6; no firm D call. Trimming left V 2 bases short and J 1 base short, with 12 bases between. The CDR3 loop spans 17 amino acids. Germline V CDR1 and CDR2: LGHNT, FRNRAP. The chain's CDR3 is CASGLPPQTSGANVLTF. CDR3 nucleotides: TGTGCTAGTGGTTTGCCCCCACAGACATCTGGGGCCAACGTCCTGACTTTC.

The chain joins TRBV18 to TRBJ2-5; 7 bases are a match to TRBD1. The closer fit of TRBJ2-7 to the DNA end suggests the J call may be wrong. Per the germline V gene, CDR1 is KGHSH and CDR2 is LQKENI. The length of the CDR3 is 13 residues. The CDR3 DNA reads as TGTGCCAGCTCAGACAGGGAGCGCTACGAGCAGTACTTC. Amino acids: CASSDRERYEQYF.

This chain connects TRBV12-3 or TRBV12-4 to TRBJ2-5; TRBD2 matches 8 bases. The V and J ends lost 6 bases and 5 bases, in that order; junction bases with no gene match: 14. The CDR3 sequence is 16 residues long. The CDR3 DNA follows: TGTGCCAGCAGCTCACCAGCGGGGGTGGGGAAGGAGACCCAGTACTTC. Translation: CASSSPAGVGKETQYF.

The V call is TRBV7-2, the J call TRBJ2-7; D call uncertain. This CDR3 region has 15 residues. In germline, CDR1 is SGHTA, CDR2 FQGNSA. Trimming cost V 1 base and J 2 bases, with 12 bases left between them. The CDR3 nucleotides read TGTGCCAGCAGCTTAGGGGTGACGGTGACCTACGAGCAGTACTTC. Its translation is CASSLGVTVTYEQYF.

The V and J genes are TRBV4-3 and TRBJ2-2; D possibly matches TRBD1 or TRBD2 (6 bases each). This CDR3 has 16 residues. Trimming removed 4 bases from V and 6 bases from J, with 18 bases in between. Germline CDR1 reads LGHNA; CDR2 reads YSLEER. The CDR3 DNA is TGCGCCAGCAGCCCCCGGGGGCTGCTTGTTGCCGGGGAGCTGTTTTTT. Protein product: CASSPRGLLVAGELFF.

With regard to this clonotype: The junction departs from germline at one end; a sequencing error may be responsible. The chain joins TRBV7-2 to TRBJ1-1, with 8 bases aligning to TRBD1. The CDR3 runs 17 residues. The V gene's germline CDR1 is SGHTA and CDR2 FQGNSA. CDR3 sequence reads: CASSERPVGQGNTEAFF. CDR3 DNA sequence: TGCGCCAGCAGCGAGAGGCCAGTCGGACAGGGGAACACTGAAGCTTTCTTT.

V usage is TRBV18 and J usage is TRBJ2-1; 11 bases are a match to TRBD1. CDR1 and CDR2 from the germline V gene are KGHSH and LQKENI. Losses at the gene ends were 3 bases for V and 6 bases for J; bases not matched to a gene: 4. CDR3 length: 15 amino acids. CDR3 amino acids: CASSPTGQGVNEQFF. The CDR3, as DNA: TGTGCCAGCTCACCGACGGGACAGGGGGTCAATGAGCAGTTCTTC.

This clonotype was seen more than once but under ten times. The V gene is TRBV11-1, the J gene TRBJ1-2; D gene ambiguous. Germline V lookup: CDR1 SGHAT, CDR2 FQDESV (reference sequence). This CDR3 region has 14 residues. The V end was cut by 4 bases, the J end by 2 bases, with 11 bases between. The CDR3 protein is CASSWQGSNYGYTF. In DNA, the CDR3 is TGTGCCAGCAGCTGGCAAGGGTCGAACTATGGCTACACCTTC. Full variable domain (outside the CDR3, taken from reference TRBV11-1 and TRBJ1-2): EAEVAQSPRYKITEKSQAVAFWCDPISGHATLYWYRQILGQGPELLVQFQDESVVDDSQLPKDRFSAERLKGVDSTLKIQPAELGDSAMYLCASSWQGSNYGYTFGSGTRLTVV.

The V and J genes are TRBV28 and TRBJ2-7; D may be TRBD2 (5 bases). There are 12 residues in the CDR3. The V end was cut by 6 bases, the J end by 6 bases, with 12 bases between. Germline values: CDR1 MDHEN, CDR2 SYDVKM. CDR3 DNA sequence: TGTGCCAGCAGCTGGCCCGGGGTCGAGCAGTACTTC. Encoded protein: CASSWPGVEQYF.

The chain joins TRBV7-2 to TRBJ1-2; the match to TRBD1 covers 8 bases. V lost 5 bases, J lost 0 bases, and 5 bases stayed unmatched. The germline gives CDR1 SGHTA, CDR2 FQGNSA. CDR3 size: 15 residues. DNA of the CDR3: TGTGCCAGCAGCATTGCAGGGGGCGCTAACTATGGCTACACCTTC. It yields the protein CASSIAGGANYGYTF.

CDR3 loop: CSVMTGEETQYF. CDR3 in DNA: TGCAGCGTTATGACAGGGGAAGAGACCCAGTACTTC. V and J are TRBV29-1 and TRBJ2-5; 8 nucleotides line up with TRBD1. Germline assignment: CDR1 SQVTM and CDR2 ANQGSEA. The V gene end was trimmed by 5 bases and the J gene end by 3 bases; junction bases not matched to a gene: 2. The CDR3 extends over 12 amino acids.

V usage is TRBV4-2 and J usage is TRBJ2-4, with TRBD2 identical over 13 bases. In germline, CDR1 is LGHNA, CDR2 YNFKEQ. Losses at the gene ends were 3 bases for V and 15 bases for J; bases not matched to a gene: 5. The CDR3 is 13 amino acids. The CDR3 here is CASSQPGLAGMYF. The CDR3 DNA reads TGTGCCAGCAGCCAGCCGGGACTAGCGGGGATGTACTTC.

V usage is TRBV20-1 and J usage is TRBJ1-1; D ambiguous. This CDR3 spans 13 amino acids. Germline lookup yields CDR1 DFQATT and CDR2 SNEGSKA (reference sequence). The V end lost 8 bases, the J end lost 0 bases, and 13 bases lay between the germline ends. CDR3 sequence: CSSNREMNTEAFF. In DNA, the CDR3 is TGCAGTTCAAACCGGGAGATGAACACTGAAGCTTTCTTT.

The chain is built from TRBV28 and TRBJ1-2, with D maybe TRBD1 (5 bases). Germline V CDR1 and CDR2: MDHEN, SYDVKM. The CDR3 is 13 amino acids. Trimming pared 10 bases from V and 6 bases from J, leaving 18 bases between. The CDR3 spells CATSNLAGHGYTF. Here the CDR3 DNA reads TGTGCCACCTCTAACCTGGCAGGGCATGGCTACACCTTC.

V usage is TRBV7-2 and J usage is TRBJ2-7; 11 nucleotides match TRBD1. Germline CDR1 is SGHTA and CDR2 is FQGNSA. After removal of 4 bases from V and 3 bases from J, the junction contained 8 bases not matched to a gene. CDR3 size: 16 residues. CDR3 nucleotides: TGTGCCAGCAGCTCGCAAACCGGGACAGGGGGCTACGAGCAGTACTTC. Its protein is CASSSQTGTGGYEQYF.

This chain uses TRBV7-2 with TRBJ2-7; the D is unclear. CDR1 and CDR2 (germline): SGHTA, FQGNSA. The CDR3 is made up of 15 amino acids. Trimming took off 5 bases at V and 7 bases at J, with 21 bases between the two ends. The CDR3 spells CASSPTERQYNEQYF. In DNA, the CDR3 is TGTGCCAGCAGCCCAACGGAACGGCAATACAATGAGCAGTACTTC.

The V gene is TRBV20-1, the J gene TRBJ2-3, with 11 bases identical to TRBD1. The CDR3 runs to 15 residues. CDR1 is DFQATT, CDR2 SNEGSKA, per germline (reference sequence). The V segment lost 6 bases and the J segment 8 bases; nucleotides outside the gene matches: 13. CDR3 nucleotides: TGCAGTGCCAATCGGGGACAGGGGGTGTCAGGTACGCAGTATTTT. The encoded protein is CSANRGQGVSGTQYF.